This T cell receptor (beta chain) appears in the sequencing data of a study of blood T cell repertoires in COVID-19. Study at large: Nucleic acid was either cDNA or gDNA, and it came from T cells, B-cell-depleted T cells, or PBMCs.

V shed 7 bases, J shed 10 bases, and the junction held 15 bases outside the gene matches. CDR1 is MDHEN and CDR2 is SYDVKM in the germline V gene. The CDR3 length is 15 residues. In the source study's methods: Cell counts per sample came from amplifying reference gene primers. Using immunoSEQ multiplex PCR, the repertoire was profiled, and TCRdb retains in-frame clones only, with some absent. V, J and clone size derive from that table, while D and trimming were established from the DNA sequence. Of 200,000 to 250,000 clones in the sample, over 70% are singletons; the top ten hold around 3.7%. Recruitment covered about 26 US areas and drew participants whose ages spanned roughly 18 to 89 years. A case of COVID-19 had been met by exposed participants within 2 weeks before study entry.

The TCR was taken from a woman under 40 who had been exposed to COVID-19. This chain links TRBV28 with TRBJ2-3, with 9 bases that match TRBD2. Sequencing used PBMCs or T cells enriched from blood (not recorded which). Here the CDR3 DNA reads TGTGCCAGCACCAATAACGGACTAGCGAGAAGGGCGCAGTATTTT. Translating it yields CASTNNGLARRAQYF.